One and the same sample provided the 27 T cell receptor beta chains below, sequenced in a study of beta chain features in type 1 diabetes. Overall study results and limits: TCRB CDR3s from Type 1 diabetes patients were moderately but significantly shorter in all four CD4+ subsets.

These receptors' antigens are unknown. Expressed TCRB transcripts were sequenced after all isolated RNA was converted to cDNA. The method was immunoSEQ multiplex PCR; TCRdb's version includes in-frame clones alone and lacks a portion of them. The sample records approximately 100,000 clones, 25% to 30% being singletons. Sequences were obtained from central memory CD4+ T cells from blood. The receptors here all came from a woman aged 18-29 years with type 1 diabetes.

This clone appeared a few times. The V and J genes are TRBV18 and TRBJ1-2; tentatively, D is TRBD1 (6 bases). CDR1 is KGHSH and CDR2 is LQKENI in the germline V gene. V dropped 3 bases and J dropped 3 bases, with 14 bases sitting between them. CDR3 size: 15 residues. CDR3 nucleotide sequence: TGTGCCAGCTCACCTCTTACAGGGATCGACTATGGCTACACCTTC. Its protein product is CASSPLTGIDYGYTF.

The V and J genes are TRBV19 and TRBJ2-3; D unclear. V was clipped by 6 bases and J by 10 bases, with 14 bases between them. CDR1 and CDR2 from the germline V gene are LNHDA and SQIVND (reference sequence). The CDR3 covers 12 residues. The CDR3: CASRSRNLAQYF. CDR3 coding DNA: TGTGCCAGTAGATCCAGAAATCTGGCGCAGTATTTT.

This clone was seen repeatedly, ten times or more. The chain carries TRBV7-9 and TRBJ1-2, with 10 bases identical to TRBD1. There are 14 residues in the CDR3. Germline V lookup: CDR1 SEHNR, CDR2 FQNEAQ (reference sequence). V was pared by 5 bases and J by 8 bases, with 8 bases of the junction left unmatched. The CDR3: CASSPSDRGSGYTF. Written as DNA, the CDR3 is TGTGCCAGCAGCCCGTCGGACAGGGGGAGCGGCTACACCTTC.

Here the CDR3 reads CASSHPGVTDTQYF. The CDR3 DNA is TGCGCCAGCAGCCACCCGGGGGTCACAGATACGCAGTATTTT. V usage is TRBV4-3 and J usage is TRBJ2-3; D is possibly TRBD2 (6 bases). The V gene's germline CDR1 is LGHNA and CDR2 YSLEER. Trimming took off 3 bases at V and 2 bases at J, with 9 bases between the two ends. This CDR3 spans 14 amino acids.

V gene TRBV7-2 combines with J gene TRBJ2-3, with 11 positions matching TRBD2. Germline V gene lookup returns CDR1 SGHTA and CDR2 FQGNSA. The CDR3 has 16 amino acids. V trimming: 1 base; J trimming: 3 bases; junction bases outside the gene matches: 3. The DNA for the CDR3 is TGTGCCAGCAGCTTAGACCCTAGCGGGGGGACAGATACGCAGTATTTT. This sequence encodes CASSLDPSGGTDTQYF.

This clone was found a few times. The CDR3 reads CAWSVGAAKEKLFF. CDR3 DNA: TGTGCCTGGAGTGTAGGGGCGGCGAAGGAAAAACTGTTTTTT. The chain recombines TRBV30 with TRBJ1-4; possibly TRBD1 for D (5 bases). Between the trimmed V and J ends, which lost 0 bases and 8 bases, there was a span of 13 bases. Germline CDR1 GTSNPN, CDR2 SVGIG (reference sequence). The CDR3 runs to 14 residues.

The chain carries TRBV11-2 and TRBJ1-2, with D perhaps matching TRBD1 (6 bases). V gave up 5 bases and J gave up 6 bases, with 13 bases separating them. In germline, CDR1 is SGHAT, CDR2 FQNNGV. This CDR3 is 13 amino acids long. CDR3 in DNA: TGTGCCAGCAGCCCCGGGACAACGAATGGCTACACCTTC. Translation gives CASSPGTTNGYTF.

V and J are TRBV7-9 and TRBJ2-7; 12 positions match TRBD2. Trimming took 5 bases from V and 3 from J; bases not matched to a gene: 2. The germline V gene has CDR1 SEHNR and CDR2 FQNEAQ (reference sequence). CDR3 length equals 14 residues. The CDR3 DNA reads TGTGCCAGCAGCAAGACTAGCGGGAGCTACGAGCAGTACTTC. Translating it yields CASSKTSGSYEQYF.

This chain's CDR3 is CASSTRLAGDVQYV. CDR3 DNA sequence: TGTGCCAGCAGTACCAGACTAGCGGGAGATGTGCAGTACGTC. The V and J genes are TRBV27 and TRBJ2-7, with 12 bases identical to TRBD2. Germline loops: CDR1 MNHEY, CDR2 SMNVEV (reference sequence). V shed 5 bases, J shed 9 bases, and the junction held 8 bases outside the gene matches. The CDR3 has 14 residues.

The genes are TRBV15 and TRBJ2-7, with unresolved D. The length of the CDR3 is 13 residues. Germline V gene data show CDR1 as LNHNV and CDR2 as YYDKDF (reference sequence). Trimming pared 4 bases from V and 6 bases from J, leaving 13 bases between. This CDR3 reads CATSTLGEPEQYF. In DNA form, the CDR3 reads TGTGCCACCAGCACCCTAGGCGAGCCCGAGCAGTACTTC.

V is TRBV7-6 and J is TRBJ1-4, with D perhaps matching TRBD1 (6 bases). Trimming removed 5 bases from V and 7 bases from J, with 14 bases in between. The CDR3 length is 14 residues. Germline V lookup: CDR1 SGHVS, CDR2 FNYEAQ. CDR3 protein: CASSPWGGSEKLFF. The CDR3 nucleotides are TGTGCCAGCAGCCCGTGGGGGGGCAGTGAAAAACTGTTTTTT. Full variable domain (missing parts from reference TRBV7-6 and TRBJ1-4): GAGVSQSPRYKVTKRGQDVALRCDPISGHVSLYWYRQALGQGPEFLTYFNYEAQQDKSGLPNDRFSAERPEGSISTLTIQRTEQRDSAMYRCASSPWGGSEKLFFGSGTQLSVL.

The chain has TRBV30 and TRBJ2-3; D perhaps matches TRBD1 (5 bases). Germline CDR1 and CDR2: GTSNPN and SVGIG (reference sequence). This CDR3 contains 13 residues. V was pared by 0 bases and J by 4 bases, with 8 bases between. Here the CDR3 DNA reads TGTGCCTGGAGTGTACAAGGGGCAGATACGCAGTATTTT. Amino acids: CAWSVQGADTQYF.

CDR3: CASSVESSGYNEQFF. The CDR3 DNA reads as TGTGCCAGCAGCGTAGAATCTAGCGGATACAATGAGCAGTTCTTC. The chain employs TRBV9 and TRBJ2-1, with 7 positions matching TRBD2. The CDR3 extends over 15 amino acids. With 0 bases clipped from V and 4 bases from J, the junction kept 4 bases outside the gene matches. CDR1 is SGDLS, CDR2 YYNGEE, per germline.

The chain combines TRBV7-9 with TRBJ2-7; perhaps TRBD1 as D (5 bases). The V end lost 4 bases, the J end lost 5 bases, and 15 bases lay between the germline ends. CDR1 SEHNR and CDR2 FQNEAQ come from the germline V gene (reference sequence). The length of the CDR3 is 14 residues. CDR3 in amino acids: CASSYIQGIDEQYF. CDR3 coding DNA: TGTGCCAGCAGCTATATCCAGGGTATCGACGAGCAGTACTTC.

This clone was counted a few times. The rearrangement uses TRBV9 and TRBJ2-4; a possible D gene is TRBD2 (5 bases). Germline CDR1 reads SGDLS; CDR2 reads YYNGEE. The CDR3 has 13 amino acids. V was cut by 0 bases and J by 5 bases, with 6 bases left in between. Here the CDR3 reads CASSVGRENIQYF. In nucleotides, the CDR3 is TGTGCCAGCAGCGTAGGGCGGGAAAACATTCAGTACTTC.

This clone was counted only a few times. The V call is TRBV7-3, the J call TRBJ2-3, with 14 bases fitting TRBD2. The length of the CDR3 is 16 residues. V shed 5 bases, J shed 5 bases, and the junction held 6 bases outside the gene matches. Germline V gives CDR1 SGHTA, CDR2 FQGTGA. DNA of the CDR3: TGTGCCAGCAGCCCGCGACTAGCGGGAGGGGGAGATACGCAGTATTTT. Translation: CASSPRLAGGGDTQYF.

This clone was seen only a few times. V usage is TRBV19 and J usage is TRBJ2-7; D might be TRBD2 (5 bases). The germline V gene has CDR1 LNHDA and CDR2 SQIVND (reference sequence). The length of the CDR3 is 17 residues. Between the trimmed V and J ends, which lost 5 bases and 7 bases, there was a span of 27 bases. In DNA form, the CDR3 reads TGTGCCAGTAGTCCTCGGCCTCCCGGATCCCTTGCGGGTGAGCAGTACTTC. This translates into CASSPRPPGSLAGEQYF.

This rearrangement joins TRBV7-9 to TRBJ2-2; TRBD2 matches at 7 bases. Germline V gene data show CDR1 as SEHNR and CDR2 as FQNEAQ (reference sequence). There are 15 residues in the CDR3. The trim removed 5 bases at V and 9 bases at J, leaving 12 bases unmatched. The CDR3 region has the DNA TGTGCCAGCAGCCCCCCCGGGACTAATCGCAGGGAGCTGTTTTTT. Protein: CASSPPGTNRRELFF. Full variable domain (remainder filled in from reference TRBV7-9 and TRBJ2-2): DTGVSQNPRHKITKRGQNVTFRCDPISEHNRLYWYRQTLGQGPEFLTYFQNEAQLEKSRLLSDRFSAERPKGSFSTLEIQRTEQGDSAMYLCASSPPGTNRRELFFGEGSRLTVL.

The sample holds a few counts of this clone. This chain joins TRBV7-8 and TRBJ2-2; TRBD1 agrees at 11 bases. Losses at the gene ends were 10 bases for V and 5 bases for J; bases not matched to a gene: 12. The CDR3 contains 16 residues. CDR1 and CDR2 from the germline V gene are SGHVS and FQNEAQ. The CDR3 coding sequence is TGTGCCACCCGACCCGGGACAGGGGGGTGGACCGGGGAGCTGTTTTTT. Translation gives CATRPGTGGWTGELFF.

CDR3 bases: TGTGCCAGCAGCTTAGCCTTCCGGGGAGGCAATGAGCAGTTCTTC. This translates into CASSLAFRGGNEQFF. The genes are TRBV11-2 and TRBJ2-1, with D possibly being TRBD2 (6 bases). V was pared by 1 base and J by 6 bases, with 13 bases between. This CDR3 region has 15 residues. Germline V lookup: CDR1 SGHAT, CDR2 FQNNGV. Looking up the rest from reference TRBV11-2 and TRBJ2-1 gives the full variable domain: EAGVAQSPRYKIIEKRQSVAFWCNPISGHATLYWYQQILGQGPKLLIQFQNNGVVDDSQLPKDRFSAERLKGVDSTLKIQPAKLEDSAVYLCASSLAFRGGNEQFFGPGTRLTVL.

The CDR3 protein is CASNGEYSYNEQFF. The CDR3 DNA reads TGTGCCAGCAATGGAGAATACTCCTACAATGAGCAGTTCTTC. This chain joins TRBV2 and TRBJ2-1, with D unclear. Between the trimmed V and J ends, which lost 7 bases and 0 bases, there was a span of 10 bases. The CDR3 length is 14 residues. Germline-derived CDR1 and CDR2 are SNHLY and FYNNEI.

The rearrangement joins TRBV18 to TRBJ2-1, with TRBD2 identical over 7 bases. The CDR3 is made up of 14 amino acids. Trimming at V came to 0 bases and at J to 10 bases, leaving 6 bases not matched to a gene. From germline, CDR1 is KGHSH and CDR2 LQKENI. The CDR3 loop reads CASSPPPQGGEQFF. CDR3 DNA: TGTGCCAGCTCACCACCGCCGCAGGGAGGGGAGCAGTTCTTC.

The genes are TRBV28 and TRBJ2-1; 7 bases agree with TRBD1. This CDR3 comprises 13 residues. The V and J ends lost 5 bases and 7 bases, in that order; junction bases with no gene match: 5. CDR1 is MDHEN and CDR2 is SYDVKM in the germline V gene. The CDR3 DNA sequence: TGTGCCAGCAGTCGGACAGGACCTAATGAGCAGTTCTTC. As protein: CASSRTGPNEQFF. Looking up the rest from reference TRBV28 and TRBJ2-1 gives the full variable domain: DVKVTQSSRYLVKRTGEKVFLECVQDMDHENMFWYRQDPGLGLRLIYFSYDVKMKEKGDIPEGYSVSREKKERFSLILESASTNQTSMYLCASSRTGPNEQFFGPGTRLTVL.

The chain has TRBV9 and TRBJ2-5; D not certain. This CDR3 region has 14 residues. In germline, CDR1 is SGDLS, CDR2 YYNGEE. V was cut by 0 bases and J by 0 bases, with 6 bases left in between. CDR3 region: CASSVGTDQETQYF. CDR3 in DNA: TGTGCCAGCAGCGTAGGCACGGACCAAGAGACCCAGTACTTC.

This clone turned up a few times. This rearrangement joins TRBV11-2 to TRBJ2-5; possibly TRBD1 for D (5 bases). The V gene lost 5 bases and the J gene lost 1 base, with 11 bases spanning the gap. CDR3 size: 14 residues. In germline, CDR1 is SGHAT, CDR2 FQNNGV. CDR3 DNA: TGTGCCAGCAGCCAGCGACAGCCCCAAGAGACCCAGTACTTC. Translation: CASSQRQPQETQYF. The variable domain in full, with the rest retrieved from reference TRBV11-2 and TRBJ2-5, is EAGVAQSPRYKIIEKRQSVAFWCNPISGHATLYWYQQILGQGPKLLIQFQNNGVVDDSQLPKDRFSAERLKGVDSTLKIQPAKLEDSAVYLCASSQRQPQETQYFGPGTRLLVL.

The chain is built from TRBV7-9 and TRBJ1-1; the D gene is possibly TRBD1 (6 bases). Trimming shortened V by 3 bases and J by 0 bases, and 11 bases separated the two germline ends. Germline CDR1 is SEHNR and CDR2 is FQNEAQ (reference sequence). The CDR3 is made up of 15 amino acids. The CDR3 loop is CASSFATGMNTEAFF. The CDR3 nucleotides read TGTGCCAGCAGCTTTGCGACAGGCATGAACACTGAAGCTTTCTTT.

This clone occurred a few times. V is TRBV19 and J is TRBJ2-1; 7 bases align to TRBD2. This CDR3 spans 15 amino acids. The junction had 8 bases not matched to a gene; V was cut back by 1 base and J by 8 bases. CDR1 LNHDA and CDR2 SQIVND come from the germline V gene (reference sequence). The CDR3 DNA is TGTGCCAGTAGTATAGCGCGGGAGAAATGGTATGAGCAGTTCTTC. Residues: CASSIAREKWYEQFF.